Presented here are 10 T cell receptor beta chains from one specimen sequenced in a study of OX40 agonist ivuxolimab in advanced cancers. The assay was immunoSEQ multiplex PCR, and TCRdb's table has in-frame clones only and misses some. The repertoire holds 60,000 to 75,000 clones, almost 95% seen once, with roughly a fifth in the top ten. The source material was CD4+ or CD8+ T cells sorted from blood, sampled in a trial of the OX40 agonist ivuxolimab. The receptors were gathered from an adult with an advanced solid tumor such as melanoma, head and neck, liver or kidney cancer.

V usage is TRBV27 and J usage is TRBJ2-7; 10 bases align to TRBD2. V lost 6 bases and J lost 7; bases outside the gene matches: 12. Germline values: CDR1 MNHEY, CDR2 SMNVEV (reference sequence). The CDR3 contains 15 residues. CDR3 residues: CASSELAGNPGEQYF. CDR3 sequence (DNA): TGTGCCAGCAGCGAACTAGCGGGGAACCCTGGGGAGCAGTACTTC.

The rearrangement links TRBV5-6 to TRBJ1-4, with D perhaps TRBD1 (5 bases). This CDR3 region has 16 residues. Deletions cut 4 bases from V and 8 bases from J, with 21 bases between. Germline values: CDR1 SGHDT, CDR2 YYEEEE. CDR3 DNA sequence: TGTGCCAGCAGCCCTCGGGGGGAGGCCCCAGGGGAAAAACTGTTTTTT. Encoded protein: CASSPRGEAPGEKLFF.

The chain recombines TRBV19 with TRBJ1-5; D is perhaps TRBD1 (6 bases). The CDR3 consists of 18 residues. V dropped 4 bases and J dropped 0 bases, with 19 bases sitting between them. The germline V gene has CDR1 LNHDA and CDR2 SQIVND (reference sequence). The CDR3 nucleotides are TGTGCCAGTAGTACCTGGGGAGAGGGGGTCTATAGCAATCAGCCCCAGCATTTT. It yields the protein CASSTWGEGVYSNQPQHF.

The V call is TRBV28, the J call TRBJ2-3; 8 bases agree with TRBD2. This CDR3 contains 15 residues. Germline-derived CDR1 and CDR2 are MDHEN and SYDVKM. Unmatched junction bases numbered 3, after V lost 2 bases and J lost 2 bases. Here the CDR3 reads CASSLTSGNTDTQYF. For the CDR3, the DNA is TGTGCCAGCAGTTTAACTAGCGGAAACACAGATACGCAGTATTTT.

By sample fraction, this clone is medium-sized. The J gene is TRBJ1-2, the V gene TRBV6-5; 7 nucleotides line up with TRBD1. The CDR3 runs to 14 residues. CDR1 is MNHEY and CDR2 is SVGAGI in the germline V gene. With 2 bases clipped from V and 4 bases from J, the junction kept 4 bases outside the gene matches. The CDR3 sequence is CASSYVAGGYGYTF. The CDR3 DNA reads as TGTGCCAGCAGTTACGTCGCAGGGGGCTATGGCTACACCTTC.

This chain links TRBV6-1 with TRBJ2-5, with D perhaps TRBD1 (5 bases). The CDR3 spans 14 residues. Trimming shortened V by 6 bases and J by 4 bases, and 15 bases separated the two germline ends. The germline CDR1 and CDR2 sequences are MNHNS and SASEGT. Written as DNA, the CDR3 is TGTGCCAGCAGCCAGGGTATTGGGGCAGAGACCCAGTACTTC. Amino acid sequence: CASSQGIGAETQYF.

CDR3 loop: CASSLPPGRGTDTQYF. As DNA, the CDR3 is TGCGCCAGCAGCCTGCCCCCGGGCAGGGGCACAGATACGCAGTATTTT. The rearrangement links TRBV5-1 to TRBJ2-3; D is possibly TRBD1 (5 bases). Trimming took 4 bases from V and 1 from J, leaving 16 bases between them. Per the germline V gene, CDR1 is SGHRS and CDR2 is YFSETQ. The length of the CDR3 is 16 residues.

The V gene is TRBV30, the J gene TRBJ2-5; D is unresolved. The germline V and J ends were trimmed by 0 bases and 5 bases, with 13 bases remaining between them. The germline gives CDR1 GTSNPN, CDR2 SVGIG (reference sequence). This CDR3 has 14 residues. DNA for the CDR3: TGTGCCTGGAGTGTACGTGGGTCTTGGGAGACCCAGTACTTC. Protein sequence: CAWSVRGSWETQYF.

This clone came up once. The V call is TRBV11-2, the J call TRBJ2-2; D unresolved. V was cut by 6 bases and J by 1 base, with 3 bases left in between. The CDR3 sequence is 12 residues long. CDR1 is SGHAT, CDR2 FQNNGV, per germline. The CDR3 spells CASSRNTGELFF. CDR3 coding DNA: TGTGCCAGCAGTCGGAACACCGGGGAGCTGTTTTTT.

The rearrangement joins TRBV11-2 to TRBJ1-2; the D gene is possibly TRBD1 (6 bases). The CDR3 length is 17 residues. The germline V gene has CDR1 SGHAT and CDR2 FQNNGV. V was pared by 0 bases and J by 3 bases, with 17 bases between. The CDR3 nucleotides read TGTGCCAGCAGCTTAGAACCCAGCCCGGGACACTACTATGGCTACACCTTC. Translating it yields CASSLEPSPGHYYGYTF. The full variable domain, completed using reference TRBV11-2 and TRBJ1-2, is EAGVAQSPRYKIIEKRQSVAFWCNPISGHATLYWYQQILGQGPKLLIQFQNNGVVDDSQLPKDRFSAERLKGVDSTLKIQPAKLEDSAVYLCASSLEPSPGHYYGYTFGSGTRLTVV.